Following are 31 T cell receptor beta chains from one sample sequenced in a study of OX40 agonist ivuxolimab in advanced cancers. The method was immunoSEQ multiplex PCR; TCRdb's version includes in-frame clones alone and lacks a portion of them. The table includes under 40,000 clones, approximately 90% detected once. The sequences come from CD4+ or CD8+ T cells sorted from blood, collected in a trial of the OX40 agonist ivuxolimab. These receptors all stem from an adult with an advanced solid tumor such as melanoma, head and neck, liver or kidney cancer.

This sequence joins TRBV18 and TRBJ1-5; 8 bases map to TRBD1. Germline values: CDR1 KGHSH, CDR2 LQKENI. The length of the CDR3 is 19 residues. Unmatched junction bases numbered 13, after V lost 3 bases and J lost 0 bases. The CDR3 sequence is CASSPNPGQASFSNQPQHF. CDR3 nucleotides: TGTGCCAGCTCACCGAACCCGGGACAGGCGAGTTTTAGCAATCAGCCCCAGCATTTT.

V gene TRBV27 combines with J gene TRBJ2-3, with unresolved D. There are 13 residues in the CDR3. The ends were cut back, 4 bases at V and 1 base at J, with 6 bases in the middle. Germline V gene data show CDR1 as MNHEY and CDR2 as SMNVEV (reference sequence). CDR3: CASSWKGTDTQYF. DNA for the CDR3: TGTGCCAGCAGTTGGAAAGGCACAGATACGCAGTATTTT.

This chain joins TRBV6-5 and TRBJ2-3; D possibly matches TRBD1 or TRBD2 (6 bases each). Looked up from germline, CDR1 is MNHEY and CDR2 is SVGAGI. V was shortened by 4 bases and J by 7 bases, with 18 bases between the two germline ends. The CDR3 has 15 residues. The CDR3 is CASSLFGGGIHTQYF. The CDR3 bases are TGTGCCAGCAGTTTGTTCGGGGGCGGAATCCATACGCAGTATTTT.

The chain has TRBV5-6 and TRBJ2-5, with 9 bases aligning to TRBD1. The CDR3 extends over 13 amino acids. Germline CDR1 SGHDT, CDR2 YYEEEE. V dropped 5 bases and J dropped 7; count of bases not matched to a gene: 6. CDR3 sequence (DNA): TGTGCCAGCAGAAACAGGGGGCTAGTGACCCAGTACTTC. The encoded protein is CASRNRGLVTQYF.

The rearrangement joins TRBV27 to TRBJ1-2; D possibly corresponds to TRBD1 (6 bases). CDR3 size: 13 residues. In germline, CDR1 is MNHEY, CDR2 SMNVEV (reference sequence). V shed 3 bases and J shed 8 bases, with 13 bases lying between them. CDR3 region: CASSLASGEGYTF. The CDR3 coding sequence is TGTGCCAGCAGTTTGGCGTCAGGGGAAGGCTACACCTTC.

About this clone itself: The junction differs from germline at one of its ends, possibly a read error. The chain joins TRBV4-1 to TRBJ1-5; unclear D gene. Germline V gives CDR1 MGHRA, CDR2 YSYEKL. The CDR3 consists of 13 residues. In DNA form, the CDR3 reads TGCGCCAGCAGCCAAGGTAGCCATCAGCCCCAGCATTTT. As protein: CASSQGSHQPQHF.

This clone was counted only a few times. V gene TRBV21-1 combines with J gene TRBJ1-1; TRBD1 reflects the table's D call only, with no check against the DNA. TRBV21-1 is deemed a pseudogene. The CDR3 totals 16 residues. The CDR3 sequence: CASSNPGPPQDTEAFF. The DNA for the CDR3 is TGTGCCAGCAGCAACCCAGGCCCCCCCCAAGACACTGAAGCTTTCTTT.

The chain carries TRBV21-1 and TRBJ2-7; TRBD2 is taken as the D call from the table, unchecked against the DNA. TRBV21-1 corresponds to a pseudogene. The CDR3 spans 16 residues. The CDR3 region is CASSKVWDCVAYEQYF. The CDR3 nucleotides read TGTGCCAGCAGCAAAGTTTGGGACTGCGTAGCCTACGAGCAGTACTTC.

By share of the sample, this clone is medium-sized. The CDR3 nucleotides are TGTGCCAGCAGTGAATCTTCAAGCAATGAGCAGTTCTTC. Protein: CASSESSSNEQFF. The chain uses TRBV6-4 and TRBJ2-1; D is ambiguous. Trimming removed 3 bases at V and 6 bases at J, with 9 bases between. The CDR3 consists of 13 residues. Germline V gene sequence: CDR1 MRHNA, CDR2 SNTAGT.

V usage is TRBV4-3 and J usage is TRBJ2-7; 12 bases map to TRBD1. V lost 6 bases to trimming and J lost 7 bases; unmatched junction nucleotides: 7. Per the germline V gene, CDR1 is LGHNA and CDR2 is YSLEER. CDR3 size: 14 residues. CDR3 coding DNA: TGCGCCAGCAGGGCCGGGACAGGGGGCAGGGAGCAGTACTTC. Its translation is CASRAGTGGREQYF.

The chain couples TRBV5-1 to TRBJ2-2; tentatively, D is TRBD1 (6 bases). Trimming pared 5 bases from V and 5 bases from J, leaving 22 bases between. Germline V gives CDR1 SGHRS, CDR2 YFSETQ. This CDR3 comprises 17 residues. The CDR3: CASREEQGPFGTGELFF. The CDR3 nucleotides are TGCGCCAGCAGGGAAGAACAGGGTCCTTTTGGGACCGGGGAGCTGTTTTTT.

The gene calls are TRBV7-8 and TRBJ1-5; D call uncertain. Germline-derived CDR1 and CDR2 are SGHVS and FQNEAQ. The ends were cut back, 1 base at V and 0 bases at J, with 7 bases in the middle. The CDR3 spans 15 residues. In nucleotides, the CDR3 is TGTGCCAGCAGCTTAGGGAGCTATAGCAATCAGCCCCAGCATTTT. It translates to CASSLGSYSNQPQHF.

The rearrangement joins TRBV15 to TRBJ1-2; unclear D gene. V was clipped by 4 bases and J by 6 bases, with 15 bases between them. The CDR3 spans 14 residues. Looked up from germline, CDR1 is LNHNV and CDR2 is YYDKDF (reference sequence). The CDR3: CATSTGLGPDGYTF. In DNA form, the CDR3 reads TGTGCCACCAGCACAGGATTAGGACCAGATGGCTACACCTTC.

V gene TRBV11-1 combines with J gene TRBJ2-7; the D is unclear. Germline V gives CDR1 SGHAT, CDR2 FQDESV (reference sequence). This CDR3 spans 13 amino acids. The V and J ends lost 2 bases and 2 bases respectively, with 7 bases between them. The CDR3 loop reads CASSLSGAYEQYV. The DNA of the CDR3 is TGTGCCAGCAGCTTATCGGGCGCCTACGAGCAGTACGTC.

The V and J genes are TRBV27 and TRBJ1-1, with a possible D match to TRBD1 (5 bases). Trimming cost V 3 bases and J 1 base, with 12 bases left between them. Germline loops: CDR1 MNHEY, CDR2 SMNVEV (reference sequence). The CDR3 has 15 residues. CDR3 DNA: TGTGCCAGCAGTTTTGGGGGTGGGGCGAACACTGAAGCTTTCTTT. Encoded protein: CASSFGGGANTEAFF.

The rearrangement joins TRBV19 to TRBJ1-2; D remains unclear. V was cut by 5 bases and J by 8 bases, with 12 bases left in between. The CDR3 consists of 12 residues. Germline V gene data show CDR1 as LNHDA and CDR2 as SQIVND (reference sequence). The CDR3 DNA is TGTGCCAGTAGTGCCGCACTCTGGGGCTACACCTTC. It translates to CASSAALWGYTF. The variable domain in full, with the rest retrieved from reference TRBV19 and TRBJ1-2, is DGGITQSPKYLFRKEGQNVTLSCEQNLNHDAMYWYRQDPGQGLRLIYYSQIVNDFQKGDIAEGYSVSREKKESFPLTVTSAQKNPTAFYLCASSAALWGYTFGSGTRLTVV.

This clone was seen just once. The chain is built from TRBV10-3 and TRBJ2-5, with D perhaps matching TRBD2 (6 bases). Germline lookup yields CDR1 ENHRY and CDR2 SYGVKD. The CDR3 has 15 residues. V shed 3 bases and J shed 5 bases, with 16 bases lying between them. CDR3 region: CAISDTMSAGETQYF. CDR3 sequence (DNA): TGTGCCATCAGTGACACCATGTCGGCGGGGGAGACCCAGTACTTC.

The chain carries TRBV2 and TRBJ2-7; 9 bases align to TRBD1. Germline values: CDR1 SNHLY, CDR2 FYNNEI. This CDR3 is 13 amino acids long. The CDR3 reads CAWVGQGSDEQYF. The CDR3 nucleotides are TGTGCTTGGGTAGGACAGGGGTCGGACGAGCAGTACTTC.

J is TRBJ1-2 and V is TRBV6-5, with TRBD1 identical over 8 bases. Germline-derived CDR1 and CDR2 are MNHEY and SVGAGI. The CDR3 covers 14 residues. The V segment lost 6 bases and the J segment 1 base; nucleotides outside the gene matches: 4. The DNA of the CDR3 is TGTGCCAGCAGCCTCGGACAGGGTAACTATGGCTACACCTTC. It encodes CASSLGQGNYGYTF.

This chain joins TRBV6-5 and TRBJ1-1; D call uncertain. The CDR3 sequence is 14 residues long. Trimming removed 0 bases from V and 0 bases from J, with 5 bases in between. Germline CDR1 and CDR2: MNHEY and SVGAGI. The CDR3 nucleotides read TGTGCCAGCAGTTACTCGCGCATGAACACTGAAGCTTTCTTT. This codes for CASSYSRMNTEAFF.

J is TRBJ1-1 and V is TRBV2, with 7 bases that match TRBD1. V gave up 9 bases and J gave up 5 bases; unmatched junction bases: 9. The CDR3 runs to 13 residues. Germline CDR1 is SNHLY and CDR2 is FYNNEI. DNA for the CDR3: TGTGCCAGAGGGGGCAGGGGAAAAACTGAAGCTTTCTTT. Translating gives CARGGRGKTEAFF.

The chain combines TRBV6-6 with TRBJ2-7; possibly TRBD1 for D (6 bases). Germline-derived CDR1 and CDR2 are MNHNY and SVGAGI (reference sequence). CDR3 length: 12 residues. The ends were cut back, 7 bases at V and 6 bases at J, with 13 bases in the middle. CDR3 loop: CASNAGEGEQYV. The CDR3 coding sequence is TGTGCCAGCAACGCAGGGGAAGGCGAGCAGTACGTC.

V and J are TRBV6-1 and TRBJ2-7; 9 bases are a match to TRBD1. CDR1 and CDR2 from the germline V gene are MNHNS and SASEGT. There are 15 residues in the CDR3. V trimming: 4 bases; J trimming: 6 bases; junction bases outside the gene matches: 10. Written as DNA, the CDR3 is TGTGCCAGCAGTGCCACGACAGGGGGAGGACCCGAGCAGTACGTC. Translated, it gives CASSATTGGGPEQYV.

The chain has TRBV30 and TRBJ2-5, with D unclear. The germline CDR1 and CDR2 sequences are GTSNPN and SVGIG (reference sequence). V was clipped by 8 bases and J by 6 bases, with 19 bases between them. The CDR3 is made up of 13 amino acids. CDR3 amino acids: CASWGLERKTQYF. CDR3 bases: TGTGCCAGCTGGGGTTTAGAGAGAAAGACCCAGTACTTC.

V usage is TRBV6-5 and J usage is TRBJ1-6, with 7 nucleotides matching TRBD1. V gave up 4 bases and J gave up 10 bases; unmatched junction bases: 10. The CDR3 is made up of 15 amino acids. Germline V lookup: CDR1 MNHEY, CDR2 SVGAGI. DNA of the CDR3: TGTGCCAGCAGTTCCCTTCCGGGGACAGACTCACCCCTCCACTTT. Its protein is CASSSLPGTDSPLHF.

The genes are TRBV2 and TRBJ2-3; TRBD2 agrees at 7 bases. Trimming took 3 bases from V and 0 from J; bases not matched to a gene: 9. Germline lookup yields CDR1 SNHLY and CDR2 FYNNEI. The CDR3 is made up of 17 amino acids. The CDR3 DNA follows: TGTGCCAGCAGTGACGGGGGGTTTGAGATTAGCACAGATACGCAGTATTTT. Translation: CASSDGGFEISTDTQYF.

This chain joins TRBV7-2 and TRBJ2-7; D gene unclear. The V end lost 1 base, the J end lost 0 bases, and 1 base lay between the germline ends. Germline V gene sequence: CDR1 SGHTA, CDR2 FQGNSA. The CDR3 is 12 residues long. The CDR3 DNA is TGTGCCAGCAGCTTAGTCTCCTACGAGCAGTACTTC. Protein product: CASSLVSYEQYF.

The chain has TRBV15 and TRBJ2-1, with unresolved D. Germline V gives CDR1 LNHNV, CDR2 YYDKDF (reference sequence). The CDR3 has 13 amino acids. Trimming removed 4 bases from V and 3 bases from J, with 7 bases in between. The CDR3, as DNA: TGTGCCACCAGCAACACAAACTACAATGAGCAGTTCTTC. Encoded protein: CATSNTNYNEQFF.

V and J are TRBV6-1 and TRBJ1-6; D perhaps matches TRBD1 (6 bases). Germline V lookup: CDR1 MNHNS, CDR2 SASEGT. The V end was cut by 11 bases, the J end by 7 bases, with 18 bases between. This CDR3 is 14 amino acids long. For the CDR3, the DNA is TGTGCCGGGCAGGGGCTTTACGGGAATTCACCCCTCCACTTT. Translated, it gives CAGQGLYGNSPLHF.

The CDR3 DNA is TGTGCCAGCAGCTTAAGGGGAGTGGAAACCGGGGAGCTGTTTTTT. Residues: CASSLRGVETGELFF. The genes are TRBV11-2 and TRBJ2-2; D tentatively reads TRBD1 or TRBD2 (5 bases each). V lost 2 bases and J lost 5, with 12 bases in between. The CDR3 is made up of 15 amino acids. CDR1 and CDR2 (germline): SGHAT, FQNNGV.

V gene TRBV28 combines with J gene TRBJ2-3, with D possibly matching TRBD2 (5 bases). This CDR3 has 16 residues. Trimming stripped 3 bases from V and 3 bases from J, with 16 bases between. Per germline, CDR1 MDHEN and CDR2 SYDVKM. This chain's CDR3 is CASSFRMTGSTDTQYF. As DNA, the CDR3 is TGTGCCAGCAGTTTTAGAATGACGGGGTCAACAGATACGCAGTATTTT.